One sample yielded the 10 T cell receptor beta chains listed below, sequenced in a study of prognosis after radiotherapy for stage I lung cancer (dated by TCRdb to the early 2020s). Data came from an Illumina HiSeq 3000. The TCR beta CDR3 region was amplified from genomic DNA by two rounds of multiplex PCR. In the first round of PCR, primers specific to each TRBV and TRBJ gene were used, and the primer sequences are filed in Chinese patent CN105087789A. In-frame beta chains were kept once TCRdb had trimmed the public reads at Q25 with fastp and called clones with MiXCR. Every CDR3 protein is listed once, alongside the most common genes and DNA of its rows. The sample table holds around 20,000 distinct CDR3 sequences, of which 44% were seen once. The ten largest clones add up to 30% to 40% of the sample. Sequenced material: PBMCs, taken before or after stereotactic body radiation therapy (not recorded which). The receptors come from a donor aged 50 or older with non-small cell lung cancer.

Worth noting for this clonotype: Only one base separates this from a far larger clonotype, so it likely reflects a read error. V is TRBV6-4 and J is TRBJ2-1; 7 bases match TRBD2. The CDR3 loop spans 15 amino acids. The germline V gene has CDR1 MRHNA and CDR2 SNTAGT. The CDR3 DNA is TGTGCCAGCAGCCCCACTAGCGAGCCCTACAATGAGCAGTTATTC. It yields the protein CASSPTSEPYNEQLF.

This clonotype came up a few times. A read error may explain this, as a much larger clone is one base away. The chain combines TRBV6-1 with TRBJ2-5; 7 bases match TRBD2. This CDR3 has 13 residues. The V gene end was trimmed by 7 bases and the J gene end by 7 bases; junction bases not matched to a gene: 9. CDR1 and CDR2 (germline): MNHNS, SASEGT. CDR3 coding DNA: TGTGCCAGCATCGCCAGCGGGGTGGGGACCCAGTACTTC. Translated: CASIASGVGTQYF.

Regarding this clonotype: Relative to the germline gene, one junction end is altered; a read error may explain this. V and J are TRBV19 and TRBJ1-5; no definite D call. Germline loops: CDR1 LNHDA, CDR2 SQIVND (reference sequence). This CDR3 contains 14 residues. CDR3 nucleotides: TGTTCCAGTAGTGAAGTTAATAGCAATCAGCCCCAGCACTTT. It specifies CSSSEVNSNQPQHF.

Ten or more counts support this clonotype. The CDR3 loop reads CASRGTGIEKLFF. CDR3 coding DNA: TGTGCCAGCAGGGGGACAGGGATTGAAAAACTGTTTTTT. The J gene is TRBJ1-4, the V gene TRBV28; 9 nucleotides line up with TRBD1. The length of the CDR3 is 13 residues. Trimming took 6 bases from V and 7 from J; bases not matched to a gene: 3. Germline lookup yields CDR1 MDHEN and CDR2 SYDVKM.

This clonotype has ten or more counts. The gene calls are TRBV6-1 and TRBJ1-5, with TRBD1 as a possible D gene (6 bases). This CDR3 is 14 amino acids long. Germline V gene lookup returns CDR1 MNHNS and CDR2 SASEGT. Trimming cost V 7 bases and J 3 bases, with 13 bases left between them. The CDR3: CASKGGAINQPQHF. DNA for the CDR3: TGTGCCAGCAAGGGGGGGGCCATCAATCAGCCCCAGCATTTT.

Within the sample, this clonotype is medium-sized. This chain links TRBV6-1 with TRBJ1-6, with D unresolved. The CDR3 covers 14 residues. Trimming left V 5 bases short and J 10 bases short, with 15 bases between. CDR1 and CDR2 (germline): MNHNS, SASEGT. CDR3 bases: TGTGCCAGCAGTCAGACCTCGGAGGGCTCACCCCTCCACTTT. Its translation: CASSQTSEGSPLHF.

This clonotype was recorded at least ten times. The genes are TRBV24-1 and TRBJ2-3, with TRBD2 matching 7 bases. The germline gives CDR1 KGHDR, CDR2 SFDVKD. The CDR3 has 13 amino acids. V shed 8 bases and J 3 bases; nucleotides not matched to a gene: 4. DNA of the CDR3: TGTGCCACCAAGGCTAGCGGAACAGATACGCAGTATTTT. It encodes CATKASGTDTQYF.

This sequence joins TRBV3-1 and TRBJ2-7; either TRBD1 or TRBD2 may supply D (5 bases each). The V and J ends lost 3 bases and 3 bases respectively, with 15 bases between them. Germline values: CDR1 LGHDT, CDR2 YNNKEL (reference sequence). The CDR3 consists of 15 residues. The CDR3 here is CASSQGPGDLYEQYF. As DNA, the CDR3 is TGTGCCAGCAGCCAGGGACCCGGGGATCTCTACGAGCAGTACTTC.

There are many counts of this clonotype. The V call is TRBV6-7, the J call TRBJ1-5; TRBD1 might be the D (5 bases). TRBV6-7 is recorded as an ORF, its role being uncertain. V was cut by 6 bases and J by 1 base, with 7 bases left in between. CDR3 length: 13 residues. The CDR3: CASRGGSNQPQHF. CDR3 nucleotide sequence: TGTGCCAGCAGGGGGGGGAGCAATCAGCCCCAGCATTTT.

The rearrangement uses TRBV9 and TRBJ2-1; a possible D gene is TRBD2 (6 bases). CDR3 size: 12 residues. In germline, CDR1 is SGDLS, CDR2 YYNGEE. V was cut by 4 bases and J by 13 bases, with 15 bases left in between. The CDR3 region is CASSQEGREQFF. The CDR3 bases are TGTGCCAGCAGCCAAGAGGGGCGGGAACAGTTCTTC.